This entry features one TCR beta chain sequence. Its specificity is not known. The identical CDR3 is also encoded by other nucleotide sequences in the sample. The CDR3 spans 14 residues. Trimming at V came to 2 bases and at J to 6 bases, leaving 3 bases not matched to a gene. Germline values: CDR1 SNHLY, CDR2 FYNNEI. Original data processing: With immunoSEQ giving junction-only sequences and no quality scores, filtering differed. TCRdb's copy holds only in-frame clones and misses some; the assay was immunoSEQ multiplex PCR. D and trimming come from the DNA, and the V and J calls and clone size come from that table. In the table there are 2 million to 2.5 million clones, roughly 95% of which are singletons. This record comes from a study of shared clonotypes between healthy human individuals. General study findings and limits: Although depth was large, rarefaction showed that sequencing of the sorted subsets was incomplete.

Sequencing used naive CD4+ T cells sorted from blood. Sample subset: CD45RA+ positively selected. The sequence was obtained from a man aged 18 to 35 in good health. This chain uses TRBV2 with TRBJ1-5; 8 nucleotides match TRBD1. In DNA form, the CDR3 reads TGTGCCAGCAGTGAACAGGGGGCGGGTCAGCCCCAGCATTTT. Its protein product is CASSEQGAGQPQHF. The whole variable domain, remainder taken from reference TRBV2 and TRBJ1-5, is EPEVTQTPSHQVTQMGQEVILRCVPISNHLYFYWYRQILGQKVEFLVSFYNNEISEKSEIFDDQFSVERPDGSNFTLKIRSTKLEDSAMYFCASSEQGAGQPQHFGDGTRLSIL.